The entry below describes one T cell receptor beta chain. The germline gives CDR1 SGHDT, CDR2 YYEEEE. The CDR3 consists of 14 residues. The V and J ends lost 2 bases and 9 bases respectively, with 15 bases between them. The sample comes from a study of T-cell memory formation after mild COVID-19. Whole-study context: Most TCR clusters belonged to a single donor.

TCRdb used MiXCR to reprocess the 5' RACE reads, holding one entry per CDR3 protein. The table includes approximately 350,000 distinct CDR3 sequences, around 30% detected once. V usage is TRBV5-6 and J usage is TRBJ2-1, with a tentative D call TRBD2 (5 bases). The sequencing input was PBMCs or a T cell subset sorted from them (not recorded which). This sequence originates from an adult woman who had mild COVID-19 (a few samples of this study predate the infection). Cell type and time point are not known. The CDR3 DNA follows: TGTGCCAGCAGCTTTGGTCATTATCGGGGTGAGCAGTTCTTC. It codes for CASSFGHYRGEQFF.